This note documents a single T cell receptor beta chain sequence. The data were taken from a study of cytomegalovirus exposure and HLA in healthy donors. The germline V gene has CDR1 SEHNR and CDR2 FQNEAQ (reference sequence). J gave up 7 bases and V 5 bases, and 8 bases lay outside the gene matches. The CDR3 loop spans 14 amino acids. Unrecorded immune exposures were likely, despite nominal health at sampling. PCR amplification relied on 60 Vbeta primers (plus 13 Jbeta primers). The method was immunoSEQ multiplex PCR; TCRdb's version includes in-frame clones alone and lacks a portion of them. The repertoire includes 150,000 to 200,000 clones, roughly four fifths of them detected once, and about 1.8% sits in the top ten.

Input material: PBMCs. The receptor comes from a man younger than 30 in good health and CMV-seronegative. V gene TRBV7-9 combines with J gene TRBJ1-1; 9 bases line up with TRBD1. CDR3 DNA: TGTGCCAGCAGCCCTGGACAGGGGCGGGGTGAAGCTTTCTTT. Its translation is CASSPGQGRGEAFF.